Following are 22 T cell receptor beta chains from one sample sequenced in a study of blood T cell repertoires in COVID-19. Some clones are missing from TCRdb's copy, which holds only in-frame ones; the method was immunoSEQ multiplex PCR. Here the sample spans tens of thousands of clones, 86% being singletons. The sequenced sample consisted of peripheral blood. Receptors originate from a human donor in a cohort sampled during active COVID-19.

The chain carries TRBV28 and TRBJ1-6; D is undetermined. Germline loops: CDR1 MDHEN, CDR2 SYDVKM. The CDR3 covers 14 residues. Trimming took 4 bases from V and 8 from J, leaving 12 bases between them. The CDR3 region has the DNA TGTGCCAGCAGTTCCAACAGACCTGATTCACCCCTCCACTTT. Translated, it gives CASSSNRPDSPLHF.

The rearrangement links TRBV13 to TRBJ1-2, with 9 bases lining up with TRBD1. Germline assignment: CDR1 PRHDT and CDR2 FYEKMQ (reference sequence). The junction had 7 bases not matched to a gene; V was cut back by 5 bases and J by 9 bases. The CDR3 loop spans 13 amino acids. In DNA form, the CDR3 reads TGTGCCAGCAGCACCGACAGGGGGATTAGCTACACCTTC. It specifies CASSTDRGISYTF. Combining the CDR3 with reference TRBV13 and TRBJ1-2 gives the whole variable domain AAGVIQSPRHLIKEKRETATLKCYPIPRHDTVYWYQQGPGQDPQFLISFYEKMQSDKGSIPDRFSAQQFSDYHSELNMSSLELGDSALYFCASSTDRGISYTFGSGTRLTVV.

The chain couples TRBV6-2 or TRBV6-3 to TRBJ1-1; TRBD1 is a possible D gene (6 bases). The germline V gene has CDR1 MNHEY and CDR2 SVGEGT. The V end was cut by 2 bases, the J end by 0 bases, with 16 bases between. This CDR3 region has 17 residues. CDR3 DNA sequence: TGTGCCAGCAGTTACCCCGACAGGTCTCCCATGAACACTGAAGCTTTCTTT. Translation gives CASSYPDRSPMNTEAFF.

This clone showed up just once. V gene TRBV2 combines with J gene TRBJ2-5; D not certain. Trimming shortened V by 5 bases and J by 1 base, and 11 bases separated the two germline ends. The CDR3 runs 14 residues. CDR1 is SNHLY, CDR2 FYNNEI, per germline. The DNA for the CDR3 is TGTGCCAGCAGTAGGTTGCGACTCCAAGAGACCCAGTACTTC. Translating gives CASSRLRLQETQYF.

The rearrangement joins TRBV24-1 to TRBJ2-3, with 10 bases lining up with TRBD1. The length of the CDR3 is 13 residues. Germline V gives CDR1 KGHDR, CDR2 SFDVKD. J was trimmed by 1 base and V by 10 bases; bases with no gene match: 1. CDR3 protein: CATGTGGTDTQYF. The DNA of the CDR3 is TGTGCCACTGGGACAGGGGGCACAGATACGCAGTATTTT.

This rearrangement joins TRBV2 to TRBJ1-2; D unclear. Trimming took 6 bases from V and 5 from J, leaving 13 bases between them. The CDR3 is made up of 13 amino acids. Germline assignment: CDR1 SNHLY and CDR2 FYNNEI. The CDR3, as DNA: TGTGCCAGCAGCGATAGCGTCGGGTATGGCTACACCTTC. It codes for CASSDSVGYGYTF.

The V call is TRBV19, the J call TRBJ1-5, with D uncertain. CDR3 length: 13 residues. CDR1 and CDR2 from the germline V gene are LNHDA and SQIVND (reference sequence). V lost 7 bases, J lost 7 bases, and 14 bases lay in between. This CDR3 is CASNRGVGQPQHF. For the CDR3, the DNA is TGTGCCAGTAATCGGGGTGTAGGCCAGCCCCAGCATTTT.

This clone was seen only once. The CDR3 sequence is CASSSSGGQMNTEAFF. Here the CDR3 DNA reads TGTGCCAGCAGCTCCTCCGGGGGACAGATGAACACTGAAGCTTTCTTT. The chain uses TRBV5-4 and TRBJ1-1, with 7 bases matching TRBD1. Germline trimming cut 3 bases from V and 0 bases from J; bases unmatched to any gene: 8. Germline-derived CDR1 and CDR2 are SGHNT and YYREEE (reference sequence). The CDR3 consists of 16 residues.

J is TRBJ2-5 and V is TRBV30; 7 positions agree with TRBD2. The germline V gene encodes CDR1 GTSNPN and CDR2 SVGIG (reference sequence). The CDR3 loop spans 12 amino acids. V dropped 4 bases and J dropped 5; count of bases not matched to a gene: 4. CDR3 residues: CAWKRGGETQYF. The CDR3 DNA sequence: TGTGCCTGGAAGCGGGGAGGGGAGACCCAGTACTTC.

A few counts support this clone. The CDR3 sequence: CAWSEVTPASGYTF. CDR3 nucleotide sequence: TGTGCCTGGAGTGAGGTGACACCGGCCTCTGGCTACACCTTC. The rearrangement links TRBV30 to TRBJ1-2; D call uncertain. V shed 1 base and J shed 7 bases, with 16 bases lying between them. Looked up from germline, CDR1 is GTSNPN and CDR2 is SVGIG (reference sequence). This CDR3 is 14 amino acids long. Supplemented by reference TRBV30 and TRBJ1-2, the full variable domain reads SQTIHQWPATLVQPVGSPLSLECTVEGTSNPNLYWYRQAAGRGLQLLFYSVGIGQISSEVPQNLSASRPQDRQFILSSKKLLLSDSGFYLCAWSEVTPASGYTFGSGTRLTVV.

The chain carries TRBV19 and TRBJ2-5, with TRBD2 matching over 14 bases. The V segment lost 5 bases and the J segment 4 bases; nucleotides outside the gene matches: 6. Looked up from germline, CDR1 is LNHDA and CDR2 is SQIVND (reference sequence). CDR3 size: 16 residues. The DNA of the CDR3 is TGTGCCAGTAGTGAAACGGGACTAGCGGGAGTAGAGACCCAGTACTTC. Translated: CASSETGLAGVETQYF.

The V call is TRBV29-1, the J call TRBJ2-3; 9 bases fit TRBD2. CDR1 and CDR2 from the germline V gene are SQVTM and ANQGSEA. The CDR3 covers 16 residues. V dropped 3 bases and J dropped 1; count of bases not matched to a gene: 8. CDR3 residues: CSVEMGASGGTDTQYF. For the CDR3, the DNA is TGCAGCGTTGAGATGGGGGCTAGCGGGGGCACAGATACGCAGTATTTT.

V is TRBV7-3 and J is TRBJ2-1; D uncertain. From germline, CDR1 is SGHTA and CDR2 FQGTGA. This CDR3 is built from 13 residues. V lost 5 bases and J 4 bases, leaving 9 bases between the germline ends. The DNA for the CDR3 is TGTGCCAGCAGCGAGACGACATACAATGAGCAGTTCTTC. Translation: CASSETTYNEQFF.

The chain carries TRBV28 and TRBJ1-2; 9 nucleotides agree with TRBD1. The trim removed 5 bases at V and 8 bases at J, leaving 6 bases unmatched. In germline, CDR1 is MDHEN, CDR2 SYDVKM. This CDR3 region has 13 residues. CDR3 residues: CASSRGQGGGYTF. As DNA, the CDR3 is TGTGCCAGCAGTCGGGGACAGGGAGGAGGCTACACCTTC.

This chain uses TRBV19 with TRBJ1-2; TRBD1 matches at 8 bases. This CDR3 is 13 amino acids long. Germline trimming cut 9 bases from V and 5 bases from J; bases unmatched to any gene: 8. The germline gives CDR1 LNHDA, CDR2 SQIVND (reference sequence). The CDR3 nucleotides read TGTGCCAGCCACAGGGGGACTGGATATGGCTACACCTTC. Its protein is CASHRGTGYGYTF.

The chain combines TRBV29-1 with TRBJ1-3; a weak D match, TRBD1 (5 bases). V was clipped by 7 bases and J by 1 base, with 11 bases between them. CDR1 and CDR2 (germline): SQVTM, ANQGSEA. This CDR3 region has 13 residues. The CDR3 sequence is CSAEGLSGNTIYF. The CDR3 DNA sequence: TGCAGCGCGGAGGGACTTTCTGGAAACACCATATATTTT.

The rearrangement uses TRBV20-1 and TRBJ1-1, with TRBD1 as a possible D gene (6 bases). Trimming took 6 bases from V and 8 from J, leaving 13 bases between them. Germline V gives CDR1 DFQATT, CDR2 SNEGSKA (reference sequence). The CDR3 runs 11 residues. CDR3 coding DNA: TGCAGTGCCATAGGACAGACAGAAGCTTTCTTT. It translates to CSAIGQTEAFF.

The rearrangement links TRBV25-1 to TRBJ1-6; maybe TRBD1 (6 bases). This CDR3 is built from 11 residues. Trimming left V 7 bases short and J 14 bases short, with 12 bases between. CDR1 and CDR2 from the germline V gene are MGHDK and SYGVNS. CDR3 sequence: CASTLTGTLHF. The CDR3 DNA sequence: TGTGCCAGCACCCTTACAGGGACCCTCCACTTT.

This clone was picked up one time. CDR3 amino acids: CASSRRRTASPLHF. DNA of the CDR3: TGTGCCAGCAGCCGGAGGAGGACAGCTTCACCCCTCCACTTT. The rearrangement uses TRBV9 and TRBJ1-6; tentative D call: TRBD1 (6 bases). There are 14 residues in the CDR3. V lost 4 bases and J 9 bases, leaving 14 bases between the germline ends. Germline lookup yields CDR1 SGDLS and CDR2 YYNGEE.

DNA of the CDR3: TGCGCCAGCACCGGGACAGCAGTCTACGAGCAGTACTTC. It encodes CASTGTAVYEQYF. The rearrangement links TRBV5-1 to TRBJ2-7; TRBD1 agrees at 7 bases. Per the germline V gene, CDR1 is SGHRS and CDR2 is YFSETQ. The junction had 6 bases not matched to a gene; V was cut back by 6 bases and J by 3 bases. The CDR3 spans 13 residues.

This chain joins TRBV5-5 and TRBJ1-1; 8 bases line up with TRBD1. The length of the CDR3 is 13 residues. Germline trimming cut 4 bases from V and 5 bases from J; bases unmatched to any gene: 4. Germline CDR1 and CDR2: SGHKS and YYEKEE (reference sequence). The CDR3 region has the DNA TGTGCCAGCAGCCGGACAGGGTATACTGAAGCTTTCTTT. Translated, it gives CASSRTGYTEAFF.

The V gene is TRBV10-3, the J gene TRBJ1-1, with TRBD1 as a possible D gene (5 bases). Germline V gene data show CDR1 as ENHRY and CDR2 as SYGVKD. The CDR3 loop spans 15 amino acids. Trimming pared 6 bases from V and 1 base from J, leaving 15 bases between. CDR3 sequence: CAIRPSMTENTEAFF. As DNA, the CDR3 is TGTGCCATCAGACCTTCAATGACAGAGAACACTGAAGCTTTCTTT.